The sequence of this T cell receptor (beta chain) was determined in a study of cytomegalovirus exposure and HLA in healthy donors. Study-level findings and limits: Presence/absence results assume similar sequencing depth per donor, which may not hold.

A remark on this clone: No antigen is known for it.

The germline V gene has CDR1 MGHDK and CDR2 SYGVNS. The CDR3 covers 13 residues. V dropped 0 bases and J dropped 11 bases, with 13 bases sitting between them. The PCR contained 60 Vbeta and 13 Jbeta primers. Assay used: immunoSEQ multiplex PCR; TCRdb lists only in-frame clones, some missing. Of tens of thousands of clones in the sample, approximately 80% were seen once. This receptor was identified in a young woman in good health and CMV-seronegative. The J gene is TRBJ2-5, the V gene TRBV25-1; tentative D call: TRBD2 (6 bases). Sequencing was carried out using PBMCs. CDR3 bases: TGTGCCAGCAGTGAATATGGAGGGGATGAGCAGTACTTC. Translated: CASSEYGGDEQYF.